Each of the 17 T cell receptor beta chains below was sequenced from the same sample in a study of blood T cell repertoires in COVID-19. Sequencing was performed with immunoSEQ multiplex PCR; in TCRdb, only in-frame clones are kept and a portion is missing. The data show some 300,000 clones, with roughly 89% seen just once and about a tenth held by the top ten. The source material was PBMCs or T cells enriched from blood (not recorded which). These receptors were collected from a woman aged 25-40 years who had recovered from COVID-19.

The genes are TRBV6-4 and TRBJ1-4, with TRBD1 matching over 7 bases. Germline V gene lookup returns CDR1 MRHNA and CDR2 SNTAGT. The length of the CDR3 is 14 residues. The ends lost 7 bases at V and 6 bases at J; junction bases unmatched: 8. The CDR3 sequence is CASTAGTADEKLFF. DNA of the CDR3: TGTGCCAGCACTGCCGGGACAGCAGATGAAAAACTGTTTTTT.

The chain couples TRBV28 to TRBJ1-5; a weak D match, TRBD1 (5 bases). The CDR3 is 13 residues long. The V gene lost 10 bases and the J gene lost 2 bases, with 12 bases spanning the gap. CDR1 is MDHEN and CDR2 is SYDVKM in the germline V gene. This CDR3 reads CATRGGGNQPQHF. The CDR3, as DNA: TGTGCCACCCGTGGGGGGGGCAATCAGCCCCAGCATTTT.

The rearrangement joins TRBV6-4 to TRBJ2-1; weak D call: TRBD1 (5 bases). Germline V lookup: CDR1 MRHNA, CDR2 SNTAGT. Trimming took off 0 bases at V and 2 bases at J, with 8 bases between the two ends. The CDR3 has 15 amino acids. The DNA of the CDR3 is TGTGCCAGCAGTGACTCAGGGGAACCCTACAATGAGCAGTTCTTC. Its translation is CASSDSGEPYNEQFF.

This clone showed up just once. J is TRBJ2-7 and V is TRBV7-2; a possible D gene is TRBD2 (6 bases). V shed 3 bases and J shed 1 base, with 16 bases lying between them. The germline gives CDR1 SGHTA, CDR2 FQGNSA. This CDR3 is 16 amino acids long. The DNA of the CDR3 is TGTGCCAGCAGCTTGAGCGGCTACCGGGGGTCCTACGAGCAGTACTTC. Its translation is CASSLSGYRGSYEQYF.

This clone was picked up a small number of times. The V and J genes are TRBV9 and TRBJ1-1; D remains unclear. The CDR3 spans 15 residues. Germline V gene sequence: CDR1 SGDLS, CDR2 YYNGEE. Trimming took 4 bases from V and 4 from J, leaving 17 bases between them. CDR3 loop: CASSPLGRLGTEAFF. The CDR3 DNA follows: TGTGCCAGCAGCCCCCTTGGGAGGTTGGGCACTGAAGCTTTCTTT.

V and J are TRBV10-3 and TRBJ2-5; 7 positions agree with TRBD2. CDR1 is ENHRY and CDR2 is SYGVKD in the germline V gene. This CDR3 region has 14 residues. The V gene end was trimmed by 6 bases and the J gene end by 5 bases; junction bases not matched to a gene: 9. The CDR3 DNA reads TGTGCCATCAGCGCCGCGGGGGTGGAGGAGACCCAGTACTTC. Protein product: CAISAAGVEETQYF.

The CDR3 nucleotides are TGTGCCAGTAGTTGGGCGGGGGGCAAGACTGAAGCTTTCTTT. It specifies CASSWAGGKTEAFF. The chain joins TRBV19 to TRBJ1-1; tentatively, D is TRBD1 (6 bases). Trimming took off 5 bases at V and 5 bases at J, with 15 bases between the two ends. The germline CDR1 and CDR2 sequences are LNHDA and SQIVND (reference sequence). The CDR3 is 14 amino acids.

The rearrangement uses TRBV20-1 and TRBJ1-2; 7 nucleotides agree with TRBD1. The CDR3 consists of 11 residues. The V gene's germline CDR1 is DFQATT and CDR2 SNEGSKA (reference sequence). The J segment lost 8 bases and the V segment lost 0 bases, leaving 0 bases of the junction unmatched. The CDR3 DNA follows: TGCAGTGCTAGAGAGGACAGGGGCTACACCTTC. Its protein is CSAREDRGYTF.

This clone was detected once. This sequence joins TRBV3-1 (or the pseudogene TRBV3-2) and TRBJ2-2; TRBD1 matches at 8 bases. The CDR3 runs 16 residues. The V gene's germline CDR1 is LGHDT and CDR2 YNNKEL (reference sequence). Trimming cost V 0 bases and J 3 bases; bases outside gene matches: 3. CDR3 nucleotides: TGTGCCAGCAGCCAAGATGGGACAGGATACACCGGGGAGCTGTTTTTT. It is translated as CASSQDGTGYTGELFF.

This clone was counted only a few times. This rearrangement joins TRBV7-9 to TRBJ2-1; D is ambiguous. Germline V gene data show CDR1 as SEHNR and CDR2 as FQNEAQ (reference sequence). Trimming shortened V by 4 bases and J by 7 bases, and 5 bases separated the two germline ends. The CDR3 runs to 11 residues. CDR3 residues: CASSSPNEQFF. CDR3 DNA: TGTGCCAGCAGCTCCCCAAATGAGCAGTTCTTC.

This sequence joins TRBV28 and TRBJ2-7; tentative D call: TRBD2 (5 bases). This CDR3 is 15 amino acids long. The germline V gene has CDR1 MDHEN and CDR2 SYDVKM. The germline V and J ends were trimmed by 6 bases and 1 base, with 16 bases remaining between them. The DNA of the CDR3 is TGTGCCAGCAGCCCTCCCGGGGTGAGTTCCTACGAGCAGTACTTC. Translating it yields CASSPPGVSSYEQYF.

This rearrangement joins TRBV7-6 to TRBJ2-1; maybe TRBD1 (7 bases). V dropped 5 bases and J dropped 10 bases, with 12 bases sitting between them. Germline CDR1 SGHVS, CDR2 FNYEAQ. The CDR3 covers 12 residues. CDR3 in DNA: TGTGCCAGCAGCCGGGGGACAGCAGAGCAGTTCTTC. It encodes CASSRGTAEQFF.

This rearrangement joins TRBV5-4 to TRBJ2-3; tentatively, D is TRBD2 (7 bases). The CDR3 runs 16 residues. Germline assignment: CDR1 SGHNT and CDR2 YYREEE (reference sequence). V lost 0 bases and J 6 bases, leaving 17 bases between the germline ends. CDR3 loop: CASSLGGRSGVDTQYF. The CDR3 nucleotides are TGTGCCAGCAGCTTGGGGGGGCGAAGCGGGGTTGATACGCAGTATTTT.

The V and J genes are TRBV19 and TRBJ2-7; TRBD2 matches at 7 bases. CDR3 length: 16 amino acids. V lost 3 bases to trimming and J lost 7 bases; unmatched junction nucleotides: 15. Germline V gene lookup returns CDR1 LNHDA and CDR2 SQIVND (reference sequence). In nucleotides, the CDR3 is TGTGCCAGTAGTATGTCTCCCGAGGGAGGGCGTCGGGAGCAGTACTTC. This codes for CASSMSPEGGRREQYF. Full variable domain (rest looked up from reference TRBV19 and TRBJ2-7): DGGITQSPKYLFRKEGQNVTLSCEQNLNHDAMYWYRQDPGQGLRLIYYSQIVNDFQKGDIAEGYSVSREKKESFPLTVTSAQKNPTAFYLCASSMSPEGGRREQYFGPGTRLTVT.

This clone came up a few times. This chain's CDR3 is CASAGLAGGPHNEQFF. The CDR3 DNA reads as TGTGCCAGCGCGGGACTAGCGGGAGGGCCACACAATGAGCAGTTCTTC. The chain joins TRBV6-4 to TRBJ2-1; 16 nucleotides match TRBD2. Losses at the gene ends were 8 bases for V and 5 bases for J; bases not matched to a gene: 6. Looked up from germline, CDR1 is MRHNA and CDR2 is SNTAGT. The CDR3 sequence is 16 residues long.

This clone has more than one count but fewer than ten. The chain links TRBV27 to TRBJ1-2, with TRBD1 as a possible D gene (5 bases). Germline CDR1 and CDR2: MNHEY and SMNVEV (reference sequence). The CDR3 length is 12 residues. Trimming stripped 4 bases from V and 6 bases from J, with 9 bases between. The CDR3 nucleotides are TGTGCCAGCAGTTCAGGGCCTAATGGCTACACCTTC. Translating it yields CASSSGPNGYTF.

This rearrangement joins TRBV10-2 to TRBJ2-3, with TRBD2 matching over 9 bases. V shed 9 bases, J shed 5 bases, and the junction held 9 bases outside the gene matches. There are 14 residues in the CDR3. Germline lookup yields CDR1 WSHSY and CDR2 SAAADI. DNA for the CDR3: TGCGCCAGTCACTTAGCGGGAGTGGGAGATACGCAGTATTTT. As protein: CASHLAGVGDTQYF.